This T cell receptor (beta chain) is from a study of T cell changes during pregnancy in multiple sclerosis. This clone was detected once. The CDR3 covers 15 residues. With 2 bases removed from V and 2 bases from J, the gap between germline ends came to 11 bases. The germline gives CDR1 ENHRY, CDR2 SYGVKD. Profiled with immunoSEQ multiplex PCR; TCRdb holds only in-frame clones, not every one. The table includes about 17,000 clones, 85% detected once. The sequencing here drew on CD8+ T cells from peripheral blood mononuclear cells, taken after pregnancy. The J gene is TRBJ2-3, the V gene TRBV10-3, with D perhaps matching TRBD1 (6 bases). This receptor was taken from a female donor with multiple sclerosis, enrolled in a pregnancy study. The chain's CDR3 is CAISEISGVTDTQYF. CDR3 in DNA: TGTGCCATCAGTGAGATTTCAGGGGTCACAGATACGCAGTATTTT.